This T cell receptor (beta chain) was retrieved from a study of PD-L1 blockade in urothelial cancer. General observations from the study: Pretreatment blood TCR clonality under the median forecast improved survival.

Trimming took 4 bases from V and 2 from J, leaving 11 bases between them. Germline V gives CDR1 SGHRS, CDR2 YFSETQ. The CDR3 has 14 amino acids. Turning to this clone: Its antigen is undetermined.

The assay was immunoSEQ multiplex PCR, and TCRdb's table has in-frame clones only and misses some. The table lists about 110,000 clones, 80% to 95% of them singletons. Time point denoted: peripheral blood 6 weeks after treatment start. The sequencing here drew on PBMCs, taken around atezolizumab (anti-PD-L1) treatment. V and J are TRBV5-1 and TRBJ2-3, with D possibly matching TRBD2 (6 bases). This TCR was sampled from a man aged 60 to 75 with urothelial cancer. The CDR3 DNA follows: TGCGCCAGCAGCGGCGGGACCCTCACAGATACGCAGTATTTT. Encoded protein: CASSGGTLTDTQYF.